The sequence of this T cell receptor beta chain was determined in a study of blood T cell repertoires in COVID-19. In the study overall: PBMCs, B-cell-depleted T cells, or T cells provided the cDNA or gDNA that made up the material.

In the authors' methods: Quantification of nucleated cells was approximated via reference gene primer amplification. Sequencing used immunoSEQ multiplex PCR; TCRdb keeps in-frame clones, though not all of them. V and J calls and clone size are copied from that table; D and trimming were computed from the DNA. Among about 340,000 clones listed, 70% to 90% were seen once. In Seattle, patients joined the study during active infection and were tracked longitudinally. The sequencing sample was made of peripheral blood. The clonotype was recovered from a woman aged 55-70 years with COVID-19, enrolled during active disease.

CDR3 residues: CASSQDAYPRELFF. CDR3 DNA: TGCGCCAGCAGCCAAGACGCGTATCCCCGGGAGCTGTTTTTT. The chain combines TRBV4-3 with TRBJ2-2, with D uncertain. This CDR3 is 14 amino acids long. Germline V gene lookup returns CDR1 LGHNA and CDR2 YSLEER. The V end lost 0 bases, the J end lost 9 bases, and 11 bases lay between the germline ends.